This is a list of T cell receptor beta chains from one sample in a study of cytomegalovirus exposure and HLA in healthy donors. Here immunoSEQ multiplex PCR was the method, and the copy in TCRdb shows in-frame clones only, minus some. The repertoire has tens of thousands of clones, roughly 94% of them found once; the top ten carry 4% to 5.5%. The specimen was PBMCs. All receptors derive from a young man in good health and CMV-seropositive. CDR3s include the opening cysteine and the closing phenylalanine or tryptophan.

V: TRBV6-4; CDR3: CASSVLAGEYNEQFF
V: TRBV6-1; CDR3: CASSSQGNTEAFF
V: TRBV28; CDR3: CASGLFTQPQHF
V: TRBV5-4; CDR3: CASSSTRGLKSSYNSPLHF
V: TRBV7-3; CDR3: CASSLYAGLAYEQYF
V: TRBV11-2; CDR3: CASRSPTGASGNTIYF
V: TRBV15; CDR3: CATSRVSGTQETQYF
V: TRBV15; CDR3: CATSSSGHRDSGNTIYF
V: TRBV19; CDR3: CASRLNEKLFF
V: TRBV6-5; CDR3: CASSYGLLGEQYF
V: TRBV4-3; CDR3: CASSQDRNTEAFF
V: TRBV2; CDR3: CASSRLAGDPPYEQYF
V: TRBV11-3; CDR3: CASSLGLKETQYF
V: TRBV27; CDR3: CASSLGTGEGYTF
V: TRBV7-3; CDR3: CASSPGGLESGELFF
V: TRBV4-1; CDR3: CASSQGTSGGPWGELFF
V: TRBV27; CDR3: CASSLSEVGDTQYF
V: TRBV7-2; CDR3: CASRTSGTGSNEQYF
V: TRBV7-2; CDR3: CASSLDRGHNEQFF
V: TRBV7-9; CDR3: CASSVTGLGGMNTEAFF
V: TRBV11-2; CDR3: CASSTGGRDRGNDQPQHF
V: TRBV28; CDR3: CASSPTRGTTYNEQFF
V: TRBV4-1; CDR3: CASSQDRGAETQYF
V: TRBV5-6; CDR3: CASSLSFQVSYEQYF
V: TRBV2; CDR3: CASSGGQSDEQYF
V: TRBV7-6; CDR3: CASSLRTGELANTGELFF
V: TRBV19; CDR3: CASSIGVGTSGNNIFSYEQYF
V: TRBV27; CDR3: CASSFRGSYGYTF
V: TRBV29-1; CDR3: CSARDLAVNSYEQYF
V: TRBV27; CDR3: CASSNRVLRGGETQYF
V: TRBV7-8; CDR3: CASSKGVYNEQFF
V: TRBV6-1; CDR3: CASSEGPDSFYGYTF
V: TRBV2; CDR3: CASSRWSLGAENTEAFF
V: TRBV30; CDR3: CAWSWRQALNYGYTF
V: TRBV7-2; CDR3: CASSSNIGRTEAFF
V: TRBV6-1; CDR3: CASSPGDRRTYEQYF
V: TRBV10-3; CDR3: CAISASSGGGQGLGYTF
V: TRBV5-8; CDR3: CASSWDRGRPDEQYF
V: TRBV7-2; CDR3: CASSLGLAGVVSYEQYF
V: TRBV4-1; CDR3: CASSQGLPGDTQYF
V: TRBV5-1; CDR3: CASSLGSRGAGETQYF